This T cell receptor (beta chain) was recorded in a study of sequential checkpoint blockade in melanoma. Study as a whole: Arm A got nivolumab then ipilimumab; arm B the reverse, 1:1. Maintenance nivolumab came after either treatment sequence.

V lost 0 bases to trimming and J lost 3 bases, with 21 bases between them. The CDR3 runs 18 residues. Germline V lookup: CDR1 SQVTM, CDR2 ANQGSEA. The method was immunoSEQ multiplex PCR; TCRdb's version includes in-frame clones alone and lacks a portion of them. This table holds roughly 20,000 clones, around 80% found once. Treatment meaning: randomized to nivolumab then ipilimumab (arm A) or the reverse (arm B). DNA-damaging chemotherapy had not been given to any patient beforehand. PBMC sorting kept live CD3+CD8+ cells without CD19 or CD56. This clonotype was sampled from a human donor with melanoma. The V call is TRBV29-1, the J call TRBJ2-1, with a weak D call TRBD2 (5 bases). The sequencing here drew on CD8+ T cells sorted from blood (inferred from file names), taken from a patient given nivolumab and ipilimumab in sequence. This CDR3 reads CSVEDPTRVIAYYNEQFF. The CDR3 nucleotides are TGCAGCGTTGAAGATCCTACCCGGGTGATAGCGTACTACAATGAGCAGTTCTTC.